A selection of T cell receptor beta chains follows, all from one sample in a study of CD8 T cells in ankylosing spondylitis. TCRdb passed the 5' RACE reads through MiXCR, listing each CDR3 protein once. The sample records more than 150,000 distinct CDR3 sequences, around 13% being singletons. Input material: blood, either unsorted or a sorted T cell fraction (not recorded which). These receptors all stem from a male donor with ankylosing spondylitis or in good health (not recorded which). The CDR3 runs from the conserved cysteine through the conserved F or W. Fields, in order: clone size, J gene, V gene, CDR3 length, D gene, CDR3 protein, CDR3 DNA. D genes are given only for firm matches. Only part of the rows carry a size: once, few, many, or a class if the clone is expanded.

clone size: NA
J gene: TRBJ2-7
V gene: TRBV30
CDR3 length: 14
D gene: TRBD1
CDR3 protein: CAWSVGTGAYEQYF
CDR3 DNA: TGTGCCTGGAGTGTAGGGACAGGGGCCTACGAGCAGTACTTC

clone size: few
J gene: TRBJ2-1
V gene: TRBV15
CDR3 length: 16
D gene: NA
CDR3 protein: CATSRREGAGYNEQFF
CDR3 DNA: TGTGCCACCAGCCGCCGGGAGGGGGCAGGGTACAATGAGCAGTTCTTC

clone size: NA
J gene: TRBJ1-2
V gene: TRBV7-9
CDR3 length: 14
D gene: NA
CDR3 protein: CASSLDGTNYGYTF
CDR3 DNA: TGTGCCAGCAGCTTAGACGGAACCAACTATGGCTACACCTTC

clone size: NA
J gene: TRBJ2-1
V gene: TRBV3-1
CDR3 length: 19
D gene: NA
CDR3 protein: CASSQDETVLVYGGNEQFF
CDR3 DNA: TGTGCCAGCAGCCAAGATGAGACGGTTTTGGTATATGGGGGTAATGAGCAGTTCTTC

clone size: few
J gene: TRBJ2-1
V gene: TRBV11-2
CDR3 length: 15
D gene: TRBD2
CDR3 protein: CASSYSGARSREQFF
CDR3 DNA: TGTGCCAGCAGCTATAGCGGGGCTAGGAGTCGAGAGCAGTTCTTC

clone size: few
J gene: TRBJ2-2
V gene: TRBV20-1
CDR3 length: 16
D gene: NA
CDR3 protein: CSARDEEGVNTGELFF
CDR3 DNA: TGCAGTGCTAGAGATGAAGAGGGGGTGAACACCGGGGAGCTGTTTTTT

clone size: NA
J gene: TRBJ1-4
V gene: TRBV27
CDR3 length: 14
D gene: TRBD1
CDR3 protein: CASSLPGTGRILFF
CDR3 DNA: TGTGCCAGCAGTTTACCTGGGACAGGGAGGATACTGTTTTTT

clone size: few
J gene: TRBJ2-1
V gene: TRBV5-1
CDR3 length: 13
D gene: NA
CDR3 protein: CASSPDSLNEQFF
CDR3 DNA: TGCGCCAGCAGCCCGGACTCCCTCAATGAGCAGTTCTTC

clone size: NA
J gene: TRBJ2-7
V gene: TRBV4-1
CDR3 length: 16
D gene: NA
CDR3 protein: CASSQDKEEVSYEQYF
CDR3 DNA: TGCGCCAGCAGCCAAGATAAGGAGGAGGTATCCTACGAGCAGTACTTC

clone size: many
J gene: TRBJ2-2
V gene: TRBV20-1
CDR3 length: 13
D gene: NA
CDR3 protein: CSARGPNTGELFF
CDR3 DNA: TGCAGTGCTAGAGGACCGAACACCGGGGAGCTGTTTTTT

clone size: few
J gene: TRBJ2-4
V gene: TRBV20-1
CDR3 length: 14
D gene: TRBD2
CDR3 protein: CSGREGQSKNIQYF
CDR3 DNA: TGCAGTGGGCGGGAGGGCCAAAGCAAAAACATTCAGTACTTC

clone size: many
J gene: TRBJ2-7
V gene: TRBV29-1
CDR3 length: 13
D gene: NA
CDR3 protein: CSVYTGGTYEQYF
CDR3 DNA: TGCAGCGTCTATACCGGGGGTACATACGAGCAGTACTTC

clone size: NA
J gene: TRBJ2-4
V gene: TRBV5-4
CDR3 length: 14
D gene: NA
CDR3 protein: CASSDGLAKNIQYF
CDR3 DNA: TGTGCCAGCAGTGACGGCCTAGCCAAAAACATTCAGTACTTC

clone size: few
J gene: TRBJ2-3
V gene: TRBV7-2
CDR3 length: 17
D gene: TRBD2
CDR3 protein: CASSFLGGGASTDTQYF
CDR3 DNA: TGTGCCAGCAGCTTCCTCGGCGGGGGGGCAAGCACAGATACGCAGTATTTT

clone size: few
J gene: TRBJ1-3
V gene: TRBV4-1
CDR3 length: 16
D gene: NA
CDR3 protein: CASSQIVGSPGNTIYF
CDR3 DNA: TGCGCCAGCAGCCAAATCGTAGGAAGTCCTGGAAACACCATATATTTT

clone size: NA
J gene: TRBJ2-5
V gene: TRBV15
CDR3 length: 14
D gene: NA
CDR3 protein: CATTVKQGAETQYF
CDR3 DNA: TGTGCCACCACCGTAAAACAGGGAGCAGAGACCCAGTACTTC

clone size: NA
J gene: TRBJ2-7
V gene: TRBV6-5
CDR3 length: 14
D gene: NA
CDR3 protein: CASSWAGQGGEQYF
CDR3 DNA: TGTGCCAGCAGTTGGGCTGGGCAGGGTGGCGAGCAGTACTTC

clone size: few
J gene: TRBJ2-3
V gene: TRBV7-9
CDR3 length: 15
D gene: TRBD2
CDR3 protein: CASSLTSGSVDTQYF
CDR3 DNA: TGTGCCAGCAGCCTAACTAGCGGGAGTGTAGATACGCAGTATTTT

clone size: few
J gene: TRBJ1-4
V gene: TRBV3-1
CDR3 length: 14
D gene: TRBD1
CDR3 protein: CASSRQGFNEKLFF
CDR3 DNA: TGTGCCAGCAGTAGACAGGGCTTTAATGAAAAACTGTTTTTT

clone size: NA
J gene: TRBJ2-1
V gene: TRBV6-5
CDR3 length: 16
D gene: NA
CDR3 protein: CASSYGWGGPYNEQFF
CDR3 DNA: TGTGCCAGCAGTTACGGGTGGGGAGGCCCCTACAATGAGCAGTTCTTC

clone size: NA
J gene: TRBJ2-1
V gene: TRBV2
CDR3 length: 13
D gene: NA
CDR3 protein: CASFGQVYNEQFF
CDR3 DNA: TGTGCCAGCTTCGGACAAGTCTACAATGAGCAGTTCTTC

clone size: few
J gene: TRBJ2-3
V gene: TRBV7-9
CDR3 length: 14
D gene: NA
CDR3 protein: CASSFLVKTDTQYF
CDR3 DNA: TGTGCCAGCAGCTTCTTAGTGAAAACAGATACGCAGTATTTT

clone size: few
J gene: TRBJ2-3
V gene: TRBV4-1
CDR3 length: 15
D gene: NA
CDR3 protein: CASNRGFASTDTQYF
CDR3 DNA: TGCGCCAGTAATAGGGGCTTCGCTAGCACAGATACGCAGTATTTT

clone size: many
J gene: TRBJ2-7
V gene: TRBV10-3
CDR3 length: 15
D gene: NA
CDR3 protein: CAISEGTGLGYEQYF
CDR3 DNA: TGTGCCATCAGTGAAGGTACGGGGTTAGGCTACGAGCAGTACTTC

clone size: few
J gene: TRBJ2-2
V gene: TRBV2
CDR3 length: 14
D gene: NA
CDR3 protein: CASSRSPNTGELFF
CDR3 DNA: TGTGCCAGCAGTAGGTCACCGAACACCGGGGAGCTGTTTTTT

clone size: many
J gene: TRBJ1-5
V gene: TRBV12-3/TRBV12-4
CDR3 length: 16
D gene: NA
CDR3 protein: CASSTASPGDDQPQHF
CDR3 DNA: TGTGCCAGCAGTACAGCCTCCCCGGGGGATGATCAGCCCCAGCATTTT

clone size: NA
J gene: TRBJ2-1
V gene: TRBV25-1
CDR3 length: 13
D gene: NA
CDR3 protein: CASTSRGKNEQFF
CDR3 DNA: TGTGCCAGCACAAGTCGGGGTAAGAATGAGCAGTTCTTC

clone size: many
J gene: TRBJ1-1
V gene: TRBV5-1
CDR3 length: 14
D gene: NA
CDR3 protein: CASKNSMANTEAFF
CDR3 DNA: TGCGCCAGCAAGAACAGCATGGCGAACACTGAAGCTTTCTTT

clone size: few
J gene: TRBJ1-5
V gene: TRBV10-2
CDR3 length: 16
D gene: NA
CDR3 protein: CASSEHRNPGNQPQHF
CDR3 DNA: TGCGCCAGCAGTGAGCATAGGAACCCTGGCAATCAGCCCCAGCATTTT

clone size: few
J gene: TRBJ1-1
V gene: TRBV27
CDR3 length: 14
D gene: NA
CDR3 protein: CATKGGGWDTEAFF
CDR3 DNA: TGTGCCACCAAAGGGGGGGGGTGGGACACTGAAGCTTTCTTT

clone size: NA
J gene: TRBJ2-3
V gene: TRBV30
CDR3 length: 14
D gene: NA
CDR3 protein: CAWSVLGSTDTQYF
CDR3 DNA: TGTGCCTGGAGTGTACTGGGCTCCACAGATACGCAGTATTTT

clone size: NA
J gene: TRBJ2-2
V gene: TRBV7-9
CDR3 length: 15
D gene: TRBD2
CDR3 protein: CARPLRGESTGELFF
CDR3 DNA: TGTGCCAGACCCCTGCGGGGGGAGAGCACCGGGGAGCTGTTTTTT

clone size: few
J gene: TRBJ1-2
V gene: TRBV10-3
CDR3 length: 16
D gene: NA
CDR3 protein: CAIKTLGTEANYGYTF
CDR3 DNA: TGTGCCATCAAAACGTTGGGGACGGAAGCTAACTATGGCTACACCTTC

clone size: many
J gene: TRBJ1-2
V gene: TRBV29-1
CDR3 length: 12
D gene: NA
CDR3 protein: CSVRDFHYGYTF
CDR3 DNA: TGCAGCGTTCGGGACTTCCACTATGGCTACACCTTC

clone size: NA
J gene: TRBJ1-4
V gene: TRBV6-1
CDR3 length: 18
D gene: TRBD1
CDR3 protein: CASSPRDRGHYVNEKLFF
CDR3 DNA: TGTGCCAGCAGTCCCCGGGACAGGGGTCACTATGTTAATGAAAAACTGTTTTTT

clone size: NA
J gene: TRBJ1-2
V gene: TRBV20-1
CDR3 length: 12
D gene: NA
CDR3 protein: CSAKAINYGYTF
CDR3 DNA: TGCAGTGCTAAGGCGATTAACTATGGCTACACCTTC

clone size: few
J gene: TRBJ2-3
V gene: TRBV24-1
CDR3 length: 15
D gene: NA
CDR3 protein: CATSDRHQSTDTQYF
CDR3 DNA: TGTGCCACCAGTGACCGACACCAGAGCACAGATACGCAGTATTTT

clone size: many
J gene: TRBJ2-3
V gene: TRBV4-1
CDR3 length: 15
D gene: TRBD1
CDR3 protein: CASSPGTGSTDTQYF
CDR3 DNA: TGCGCCAGCAGCCCCGGGACAGGAAGCACAGATACGCAGTATTTT

clone size: few
J gene: TRBJ2-3
V gene: TRBV25-1
CDR3 length: 14
D gene: NA
CDR3 protein: CASSEYSLTDTQYF
CDR3 DNA: TGTGCCAGCAGTGAATATTCCCTCACAGATACGCAGTATTTT

clone size: NA
J gene: TRBJ1-1
V gene: TRBV27
CDR3 length: 15
D gene: NA
CDR3 protein: CASSASLRGDLEAFF
CDR3 DNA: TGTGCCAGCAGTGCAAGCCTCCGAGGGGATCTTGAAGCTTTCTTT

clone size: few
J gene: TRBJ1-6
V gene: TRBV27
CDR3 length: 15
D gene: NA
CDR3 protein: CASRIRDTYNSPLHF
CDR3 DNA: TGTGCCAGCAGAATAAGGGACACCTATAATTCACCCCTCCACTTT

clone size: many
J gene: TRBJ1-1
V gene: TRBV4-1
CDR3 length: 14
D gene: NA
CDR3 protein: CASSQTGQNTEAFF
CDR3 DNA: TGCGCCAGCAGCCAGACAGGACAGAACACTGAAGCTTTCTTT

clone size: many
J gene: TRBJ2-1
V gene: TRBV20-1
CDR3 length: 13
D gene: NA
CDR3 protein: CSAQTPGGNEQFF
CDR3 DNA: TGCAGTGCGCAAACCCCTGGGGGTAATGAGCAGTTCTTC

clone size: NA
J gene: TRBJ2-1
V gene: TRBV20-1
CDR3 length: 15
D gene: TRBD2
CDR3 protein: CSARGLAGSYNEQFF
CDR3 DNA: TGCAGTGCTAGAGGACTAGCGGGATCCTACAATGAGCAGTTCTTC

clone size: few
J gene: TRBJ2-1
V gene: TRBV20-1
CDR3 length: 14
D gene: NA
CDR3 protein: CSAIGTLSYNEQFF
CDR3 DNA: TGCAGTGCTATCGGGACTCTCTCCTACAATGAGCAGTTCTTC

clone size: NA
J gene: TRBJ2-1
V gene: TRBV7-6
CDR3 length: 13
D gene: TRBD1
CDR3 protein: CASSSQGGNEQFF
CDR3 DNA: TGTGCCAGCAGCTCACAGGGGGGCAATGAGCAGTTCTTC

clone size: many
J gene: TRBJ1-1
V gene: TRBV5-1
CDR3 length: 13
D gene: NA
CDR3 protein: CASRGSPGTEAFF
CDR3 DNA: TGCGCCAGCAGAGGTAGTCCTGGGACTGAAGCTTTCTTT

clone size: many
J gene: TRBJ2-7
V gene: TRBV7-2
CDR3 length: 13
D gene: NA
CDR3 protein: CASSFGKAYEQYF
CDR3 DNA: TGTGCCAGCAGCTTCGGAAAAGCCTACGAGCAGTACTTC

clone size: NA
J gene: TRBJ2-2
V gene: TRBV4-1
CDR3 length: 14
D gene: TRBD1
CDR3 protein: CASSLTQGSGELFF
CDR3 DNA: TGCGCCAGCAGCCTCACACAGGGGTCCGGGGAGCTGTTTTTT

clone size: few
J gene: TRBJ2-2
V gene: TRBV14
CDR3 length: 13
D gene: NA
CDR3 protein: CASSQAWGGELFF
CDR3 DNA: TGTGCCAGCAGCCAAGCCTGGGGCGGGGAGCTGTTTTTT

clone size: NA
J gene: TRBJ2-1
V gene: TRBV12-3/TRBV12-4
CDR3 length: 16
D gene: TRBD2
CDR3 protein: CASSSGLAGSYNEQFF
CDR3 DNA: TGTGCCAGCAGTTCGGGACTAGCGGGCTCTTACAATGAGCAGTTCTTC